The entry below describes one TCR beta chain. Clones were sequenced by immunoSEQ multiplex PCR, and TCRdb holds only the in-frame ones, with some missing. The top ten clones hold over 1% of a sample with tens of thousands of clones, roughly 91% of them seen once. The data derive from a study of T cell changes during pregnancy in multiple sclerosis. This CDR3 has 15 amino acids. Per the germline V gene, CDR1 is PRHDT and CDR2 is FYEKMQ (reference sequence). V was clipped by 4 bases and J by 7 bases, with 17 bases between them. The sequence derives from a female donor in good health, enrolled as a control in a pregnancy study. V and J are TRBV13 and TRBJ2-1; D might be TRBD1 (6 bases). Sample: peripheral blood, taken after pregnancy. The CDR3 protein is CASSSNLGGKNEQFF. For the CDR3, the DNA is TGTGCCAGCAGCTCGAACCTAGGGGGTAAGAATGAGCAGTTCTTC.